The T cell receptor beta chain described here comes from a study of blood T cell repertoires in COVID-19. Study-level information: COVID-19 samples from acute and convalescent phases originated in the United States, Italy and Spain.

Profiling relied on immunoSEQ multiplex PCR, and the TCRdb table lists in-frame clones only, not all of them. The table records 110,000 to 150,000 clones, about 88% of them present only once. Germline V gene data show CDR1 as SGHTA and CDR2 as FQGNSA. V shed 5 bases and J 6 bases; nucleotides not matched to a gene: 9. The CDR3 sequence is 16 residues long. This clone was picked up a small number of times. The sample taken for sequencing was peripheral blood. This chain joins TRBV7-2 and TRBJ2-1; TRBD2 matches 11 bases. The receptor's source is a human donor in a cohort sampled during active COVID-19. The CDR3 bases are TGTGCCAGCAGCCGCGTCGTTAGCGGGGGGGCCAATGAGCAGTTCTTC. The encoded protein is CASSRVVSGGANEQFF. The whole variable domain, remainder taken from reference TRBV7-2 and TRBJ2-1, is GAGVSQSPSNKVTEKGKDVELRCDPISGHTALYWYRQSLGQGLEFLIYFQGNSAPDKSGLPSDRFSAERTGGSVSTLTIQRTQQEDSAVYLCASSRVVSGGANEQFFGPGTRLTVL.